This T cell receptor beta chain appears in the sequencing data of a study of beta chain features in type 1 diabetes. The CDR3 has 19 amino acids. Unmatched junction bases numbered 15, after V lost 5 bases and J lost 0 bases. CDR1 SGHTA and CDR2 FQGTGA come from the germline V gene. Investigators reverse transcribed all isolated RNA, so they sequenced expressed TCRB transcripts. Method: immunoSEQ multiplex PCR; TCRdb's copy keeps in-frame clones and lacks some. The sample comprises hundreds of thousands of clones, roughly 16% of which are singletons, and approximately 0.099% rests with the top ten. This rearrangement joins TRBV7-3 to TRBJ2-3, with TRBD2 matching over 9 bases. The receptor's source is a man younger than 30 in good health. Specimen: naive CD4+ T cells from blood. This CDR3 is CASSEKGLAGIASTDTQYF. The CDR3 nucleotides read TGTGCCAGCAGCGAAAAAGGTCTAGCGGGGATAGCTAGCACAGATACGCAGTATTTT.